The rows below give T cell receptor beta chains drawn from one sample of a study of cytomegalovirus exposure and HLA in healthy donors. Using immunoSEQ multiplex PCR, the repertoire was profiled, and TCRdb retains in-frame clones only, with some absent. Among 65,000 to 95,000 clones listed, 65% to 80% were seen once. Input material: PBMCs. The receptors stem from an older man in good health and CMV-seronegative. CDR3s include the opening cysteine and the closing phenylalanine or tryptophan. A D gene is named only where the DNA matches it firmly. The listing skips clone size in some rows; elsewhere it reads once, few, many or a size class.

TRBJ2-7	TRBV5-1	-	TRBD2	TGCGCCAGCAGCTTGGGTAGCGGGAGTTTCGACGAGCAGTACTTC	CASSLGSGSFDEQYF
TRBJ2-7	TRBV7-9	few	TRBD1	TGTGCCAGCAGCTTAGTGGCAGGACAGGGTCACGAGCAGTACTTC	CASSLVAGQGHEQYF
TRBJ1-2	TRBV6-1	-	TRBD1	TGTGCCGGCTGGACAGGGAGCTCGGGGAGCTACACCTTC	CAGWTGSSGSYTF
TRBJ2-7	TRBV10-1	-	TRBD2	TGCGCCAGCCATCCTGGGACTAGCGGGGGGGCCCGGTACGAGCAGTACTTC	CASHPGTSGGARYEQYF
TRBJ1-1	TRBV7-9	-	-	TGTGCCAGCAGCCCTCCAGTCCCGAACACTGAAGCTTTCTTT	CASSPPVPNTEAFF
TRBJ2-3	TRBV6-6	few	-	TGTGCCAGCAGCAACGCGGCCTCAGATACGCAGTATTTT	CASSNAASDTQYF
TRBJ2-7	TRBV11-2	-	-	TGTGCCAGCAGCCGATCGAGGAACGAGCAGTACTTC	CASSRSRNEQYF
TRBJ2-7	TRBV27	-	TRBD1	TGTGCCAGCTCCGGACAGGGGGACTACGAGCAGTACTTC	CASSGQGDYEQYF
TRBJ2-3	TRBV7-2	once	TRBD2	TGTGCCAGCAGCTTAGTTCAGGTCGGGAGGGGGAACACAGATACGCAGTATTTT	CASSLVQVGRGNTDTQYF
TRBJ1-1	TRBV19	-	TRBD1	TGTGCCAGTAGGCACCAGGGGGCGCGCACTGAAGCTTTCTTT	CASRHQGARTEAFF
TRBJ1-1	TRBV5-1	medium-sized	-	TGCGCCAGCAGGGCCGGGAGCTATTCGAACACTGAAGCTTTCTTT	CASRAGSYSNTEAFF
TRBJ1-2	TRBV10-3	-	-	TGTGCCATCAGTGAGGGCAGTACTAACTATGGCTACACCTTC	CAISEGSTNYGYTF
TRBJ2-7	TRBV4-1	-	TRBD2	TGCGCCAGCAGCCTCGTGTTCGCTAGCGGCTCCTACGAGCAGTACTTC	CASSLVFASGSYEQYF
TRBJ2-2	TRBV5-1	-	-	TGCGCCAGCAGCTTGGGGCAGGGGAACACCGGGGAGCTGTTTTTT	CASSLGQGNTGELFF
TRBJ1-5	TRBV5-5	-	TRBD1	TGTGCCAGCAGCTGGGACAGGGCAATAAATCAGCCCCAGCATTTT	CASSWDRAINQPQHF
TRBJ2-6	TRBV19	-	-	TGTGCCAGTAGTATAGCCAGGGTGGCTGGGGCCAACGTCCTGACTTTC	CASSIARVAGANVLTF
TRBJ1-2	TRBV5-1	-	TRBD1	TGCGCCAGCAGCTCTGGGACAGGAGCCAACTATGGCTACACCTTC	CASSSGTGANYGYTF
TRBJ2-5	TRBV5-4	-	TRBD1	TGTGCCAGCAGTTGGGACAGCCAAGAGACCCAGTACTTC	CASSWDSQETQYF
TRBJ1-2	TRBV2	few	TRBD1	TGTGCCAGCAGGGACAGGAACTATGGCTACACCTTC	CASRDRNYGYTF
TRBJ2-5	TRBV28	-	TRBD2	TGTGCCAGCAGTTTTTCATTAGCGGGGGTTAACACCCAGTACTTC	CASSFSLAGVNTQYF
TRBJ2-3	TRBV5-1	-	-	TGCGCCAGCAGCTCCAGGCCCACAGATACGCAGTATTTT	CASSSRPTDTQYF
TRBJ1-5	TRBV6-5	-	TRBD1	TGTGCCAGCAGGAGGGACAGGGCTCAGCCCCAGCATTTT	CASRRDRAQPQHF
TRBJ2-3	TRBV19	-	-	TGTGCCAGTAGTATAGATCAGGGTGGCCCAGATACGCAGTATTTT	CASSIDQGGPDTQYF
TRBJ2-7	TRBV28	-	TRBD1	TGTGCCAGCAACAACAGGGGGCATTCCTACGAGCAGTACTTC	CASNNRGHSYEQYF
TRBJ1-5	TRBV5-1	-	-	TGCGCCAGCAGACCGGTACCAAGCAATCAGCCCCAGCATTTT	CASRPVPSNQPQHF
TRBJ1-2	TRBV4-3	many	TRBD1	TGCGCCAGCAGCCAGGGACAGGGAATTTATGGCTACACCTTC	CASSQGQGIYGYTF
TRBJ1-6	TRBV30	-	TRBD1	TGTGCCTGGCAGAAAATAGCCGGGACAGGGGGCGCGAATAATTCACCCCTCCACTTT	CAWQKIAGTGGANNSPLHF
TRBJ1-1	TRBV11-2	-	TRBD1	TGTGCCAGCAGCTTTCAACCCACAGGGGGCACTGAAGCTTTCTTT	CASSFQPTGGTEAFF
TRBJ1-4	TRBV4-3	few	TRBD1	TGCGCCAGCAGCCCCGGACAGGGGTATGAAAAACTGTTTTTT	CASSPGQGYEKLFF
TRBJ1-6	TRBV4-1	-	-	TGCGCCAGCAGCCAAGATAAGTTCGGGGTGACTATCTATAATTCACCCCTCCACTTT	CASSQDKFGVTIYNSPLHF
TRBJ1-2	TRBV15	-	-	TGTGCCACCAGTCGGATCGGGGGGGATGGCTACACCTTC	CATSRIGGDGYTF
TRBJ2-7	TRBV7-2	-	-	TGTGCCAGCAGCTTAGTGGGGCAGATTTCCTACGAGCAGTACTTC	CASSLVGQISYEQYF
TRBJ2-1	TRBV5-4	once	-	TGTGCCAGCAGCTTGGGAGCGTTAACCTACAATGAGCAGTTCTTC	CASSLGALTYNEQFF
TRBJ1-1	TRBV6-4	-	-	TGTGCCAGCAAGACTTATACAGGGTCGAACACTGAAGCTTTCTTT	CASKTYTGSNTEAFF
TRBJ2-7	TRBV6-5	-	TRBD1	TGTGCCAGCAGTCCGGGACAGGGGGCTGTATACGAGCAGTACTTC	CASSPGQGAVYEQYF
TRBJ2-3	TRBV28	-	-	TGTGCCAGCAATTCCAACACAGATACGCAGTATTTT	CASNSNTDTQYF
TRBJ1-5	TRBV6-6	-	TRBD1	TGTGCCAGCAGTCCCGGACAGGACAGCAATCAGCCCCAGCATTTT	CASSPGQDSNQPQHF
TRBJ2-3	TRBV19	-	TRBD2	TGTGCCAGTACCGATACTAGCGGGAACACAGATACGCAGTATTTT	CASTDTSGNTDTQYF
TRBJ1-1	TRBV5-4	-	-	TGTGCCAGCAGCTTGGTCTGGGGCCCTAACACTGAAGCTTTCTTT	CASSLVWGPNTEAFF
TRBJ1-6	TRBV6-1	-	-	TGTGCCAGCAGTGACAGTACCTATAATTCACCCCTCCACTTT	CASSDSTYNSPLHF
TRBJ2-1	TRBV10-3	-	TRBD2	TGTGCCATCAGTGAGGAGCGGGAGGGCCATAATGAGCAGTTCTTC	CAISEEREGHNEQFF
TRBJ2-1	TRBV29-1	-	TRBD1	TGCAGCGCCTATAAAGTACAGGGGCGAGAGCAGTTCTTC	CSAYKVQGREQFF
TRBJ2-7	TRBV28	-	TRBD2	TGTGCCAGCAGATTGGGACTAGTTGGCGAGCAGTACTTC	CASRLGLVGEQYF
TRBJ2-5	TRBV20-1	-	-	TGCAGTGCTAGAGATATGGAGACCCAGTACTTC	CSARDMETQYF
TRBJ2-5	TRBV7-6	-	TRBD2	TGTGCCAGCAGCCGGACTAGCGGGGGACAAGAGACCCAGTACTTC	CASSRTSGGQETQYF
TRBJ2-1	TRBV4-3	-	TRBD2	TGCGCCAGCAGCCTCTCCTCGAGGGGCGGGAGAAACCTTGAGCAGTTCTTC	CASSLSSRGGRNLEQFF
TRBJ2-2	TRBV28	few	TRBD1	TGTGCCAGCAACTATTACAGGGGCAGGACCGGGGAGCTGTTTTTT	CASNYYRGRTGELFF
TRBJ1-5	TRBV19	once	-	TGTGCCAGTAGTATAGTCCCCGATAGTCGTAATCAGCCCCAGCATTTT	CASSIVPDSRNQPQHF